One sample yielded the 10 T cell receptor beta chains listed below, sequenced in a study of cytomegalovirus exposure and HLA in healthy donors. A multiplex PCR was run with 60 Vbeta primers and 13 Jbeta primers. Libraries were prepared by immunoSEQ multiplex PCR; TCRdb keeps only in-frame clonotypes and omits some of them. The sample contains 120,000 to 150,000 clones, more than 65% of which appear only once. The sequencing input was PBMCs. These receptors were taken from a man between 25 and 39 years old in good health and CMV-seropositive.

The chain joins TRBV5-1 to TRBJ2-2, with 9 bases fitting TRBD1. The CDR3 is made up of 14 amino acids. The germline V gene encodes CDR1 SGHRS and CDR2 YFSETQ. Trimming took 3 bases from V and 6 from J; bases not matched to a gene: 3. The CDR3 protein is CASSWDREAGELFF. In DNA, the CDR3 is TGCGCCAGCAGCTGGGACAGGGAGGCCGGGGAGCTGTTTTTT. The complete variable domain, with remaining parts taken from reference TRBV5-1 and TRBJ2-2, reads KAGVTQTPRYLIKTRGQQVTLSCSPISGHRSVSWYQQTPGQGLQFLFEYFSETQRNKGNFPGRFSGRQFSNSRSEMNVSTLELGDSALYLCASSWDREAGELFFGEGSRLTVL.

A remark on this clone: It is likely a read error, because the conserved phenylalanine at the end of the CDR3 is missing. The chain recombines TRBV5-1 with TRBJ2-7; 7 nucleotides match TRBD1. The CDR3 covers 15 residues. With V trimmed by 4 bases and J by 0 bases, 7 bases remained unmatched. Germline V gene lookup returns CDR1 SGHRS and CDR2 YFSETQ. The CDR3 here is CASSTMTGSSYEQYS. The CDR3, as DNA: TGCGCCAGCAGCACCATGACAGGGAGCTCCTACGAGCAGTACTCC.

V usage is TRBV19 and J usage is TRBJ2-1, with 8 bases lining up with TRBD1. The V gene's germline CDR1 is LNHDA and CDR2 SQIVND (reference sequence). V trimming: 4 bases; J trimming: 2 bases; junction bases outside the gene matches: 7. The CDR3 extends over 16 amino acids. CDR3 bases: TGTGCCAGTAGTACCAGATCAGGGGGCGCCTACAATGAGCAGTTCTTC. It encodes CASSTRSGGAYNEQFF.

The V and J genes are TRBV15 and TRBJ2-5; D ambiguous. V was pared by 3 bases and J by 0 bases, with 11 bases between. Per the germline V gene, CDR1 is LNHNV and CDR2 is YYDKDF (reference sequence). This CDR3 contains 15 residues. The CDR3 bases are TGTGCCACCAGCAGTGAGCCTATATACCAAGAGACCCAGTACTTC. The encoded protein is CATSSEPIYQETQYF.

The CDR3 loop reads CASSLTASGGSYEQYF. The CDR3 DNA sequence: TGTGCCAGCAGCCTGACAGCTAGCGGGGGATCCTACGAGCAGTACTTC. V usage is TRBV7-9 and J usage is TRBJ2-7; 10 nucleotides align to TRBD2. The junction had 8 bases not matched to a gene; V was cut back by 5 bases and J by 1 base. Germline CDR1 reads SEHNR; CDR2 reads FQNEAQ (reference sequence). This CDR3 spans 16 amino acids.

This chain connects TRBV7-9 to TRBJ1-1; D is ambiguous. V was shortened by 8 bases and J by 1 base, with 11 bases between the two germline ends. This CDR3 spans 13 amino acids. Germline V gene lookup returns CDR1 SEHNR and CDR2 FQNEAQ (reference sequence). The CDR3 DNA reads as TGTGCCAGCGGCCCCGTACCGAACACTGAAGCTTTCTTT. It specifies CASGPVPNTEAFF. Filled out from reference TRBV7-9 and TRBJ1-1, the complete variable domain reads DTGVSQNPRHKITKRGQNVTFRCDPISEHNRLYWYRQTLGQGPEFLTYFQNEAQLEKSRLLSDRFSAERPKGSFSTLEIQRTEQGDSAMYLCASGPVPNTEAFFGQGTRLTVV.

This clone has more than one count but fewer than ten. The chain carries TRBV13 and TRBJ2-5, with D perhaps TRBD2 (6 bases). The V end lost 1 base, the J end lost 2 bases, and 17 bases lay between the germline ends. The CDR3 is 17 residues long. Germline V gene data show CDR1 as PRHDT and CDR2 as FYEKMQ (reference sequence). The CDR3 loop is CASSLEKGGGEQETQYF. The CDR3, as DNA: TGTGCCAGCAGCTTAGAAAAAGGCGGAGGGGAACAAGAGACCCAGTACTTC.

This clone has more than one count but fewer than ten. The chain carries TRBV7-2 and TRBJ1-5; 8 bases are a match to TRBD1. CDR1 is SGHTA, CDR2 FQGNSA, per germline. V trimming: 5 bases; J trimming: 6 bases; junction bases outside the gene matches: 9. There are 15 residues in the CDR3. The DNA of the CDR3 is TGTGCCAGCAGCCAAGGGCAGGGGGCGAGTCAGCCCCAGCATTTT. This encodes CASSQGQGASQPQHF.

This clone is a singleton in its sample. The gene calls are TRBV15 and TRBJ2-7, with a possible D match to TRBD2 (5 bases). Trimming shortened V by 4 bases and J by 6 bases, and 16 bases separated the two germline ends. Germline CDR1 LNHNV, CDR2 YYDKDF (reference sequence). CDR3 length: 14 residues. CDR3 nucleotide sequence: TGTGCCACCAGCAATAGCCGGCCGGAGGTCGAGCAGTACTTC. This translates into CATSNSRPEVEQYF.

The chain carries TRBV2 and TRBJ2-5; TRBD2 is a possible D gene (6 bases). The germline CDR1 and CDR2 sequences are SNHLY and FYNNEI. Trimming pared 1 base from V and 4 bases from J, leaving 10 bases between. The CDR3 is 14 amino acids. This CDR3 is CASSEGEAIETQYF. Here the CDR3 DNA reads TGTGCCAGCAGTGAAGGGGAGGCAATAGAGACCCAGTACTTC.